The 9 T cell receptor beta chains given below trace back to one sample, sequenced in a study of human T cells and chemical hapten exposure. TCRdb called the RACE reads again in MiXCR, with one record for every CDR3 protein. The profile shows about 300,000 distinct CDR3 sequences, 5.5% of them singletons. The sample's time point: pre-sensitization, week 0. Treatment indicated: therapeutic diphenylcyclopropenone sensitization with weekly scalp DPC. The source material was whole blood, sampled in connection with sensitization to the hapten diphenylcyclopropenone (DPC). These receptors came from a woman under 30 with alopecia areata. Some clones in this sample may be carry-over from other donors' samples.

This clonotype showed up many times. This chain uses TRBV6-2 or TRBV6-3 with TRBJ1-2, with D uncertain. Germline loops: CDR1 MNHEY, CDR2 SVGEGT. Trimming pared 5 bases from V and 4 bases from J, leaving 17 bases between. The length of the CDR3 is 15 residues. CDR3: CASSPNLQRLYGYTF. The CDR3 nucleotides are TGTGCCAGCAGTCCTAATCTACAGAGGCTCTATGGCTACACCTTC.

The sample holds a few counts of this clonotype. The chain joins TRBV20-1 to TRBJ1-5; D gene ambiguous. Germline CDR1 and CDR2: DFQATT and SNEGSKA (reference sequence). The CDR3 is made up of 15 amino acids. The ends were cut back, 3 bases at V and 4 bases at J, with 16 bases in the middle. CDR3 in amino acids: CSARGKRLGNQPQHF. The CDR3 bases are TGCAGTGCTAGGGGCAAAAGATTGGGGAATCAGCCCCAGCATTTT.

Only a few counts were recorded for this clonotype. This sequence joins TRBV28 and TRBJ1-5, with D possibly TRBD1 on 6 matching bases. Germline CDR1 reads MDHEN; CDR2 reads SYDVKM. The CDR3 consists of 11 residues. V lost 7 bases to trimming and J lost 11 bases, with 12 bases between them. The CDR3 DNA follows: TGTGCCAGCATCGGACAGTATGCCCAGCATTTT. Translating it yields CASIGQYAQHF.

A few counts support this clonotype. The chain links TRBV6-5 to TRBJ1-2; the match to TRBD1 covers 7 bases. CDR3 length: 15 residues. V was pared by 0 bases and J by 2 bases, with 3 bases of the junction left unmatched. CDR1 is MNHEY and CDR2 is SVGAGI in the germline V gene. The CDR3: CASSYSSGGNYGYTF. The CDR3 DNA reads TGTGCCAGCAGTTACTCGTCAGGGGGGAACTATGGCTACACCTTC.

The chain joins TRBV4-2 to TRBJ2-3, with 14 bases lining up with TRBD2. The CDR3 has 18 amino acids. CDR1 LGHNA and CDR2 YNFKEQ come from the germline V gene. After removal of 4 bases from V and 0 bases from J, the junction contained 6 bases not matched to a gene. CDR3 sequence reads: CASSPRTSGGPSTDTQYF. The CDR3 nucleotides are TGTGCCAGCAGCCCGAGGACTAGCGGGGGGCCGAGCACAGATACGCAGTATTTT.

This clonotype was detected ten times or more. The rearrangement links TRBV20-1 to TRBJ1-1; D possibly corresponds to TRBD1 (6 bases). The germline V gene has CDR1 DFQATT and CDR2 SNEGSKA (reference sequence). Trimming removed 6 bases at V and 4 bases at J, with 18 bases between. The CDR3 has 14 amino acids. In nucleotides, the CDR3 is TGCAGTGCAAGCCCCGGGACATGGTTCACTGAAGCTTTCTTT. Translation: CSASPGTWFTEAFF.

This clonotype was seen at least ten times. The V and J genes are TRBV12-3 or TRBV12-4 and TRBJ2-2, with unresolved D. CDR3 length: 14 amino acids. Trimming stripped 0 bases from V and 2 bases from J, with 4 bases between. DNA for the CDR3: TGTGCCAGCAGTTTAGCGCTTAACACCGGGGAGCTGTTTTTT. It codes for CASSLALNTGELFF.

This clonotype was observed many times. This sequence joins TRBV6-1 and TRBJ2-1; TRBD2 aligns across 11 bases. Trimming took 6 bases from V and 0 from J; bases not matched to a gene: 7. Germline V gives CDR1 MNHNS, CDR2 SASEGT. The CDR3 contains 17 residues. CDR3: CASRITSGGLSYNEQFF. In DNA form, the CDR3 reads TGTGCCAGCAGGATAACTAGCGGGGGCCTCTCCTACAATGAGCAGTTCTTC.

The rearrangement joins TRBV15 to TRBJ2-3; D remains unclear. Trimming removed 0 bases at V and 6 bases at J, with 4 bases between. Germline loops: CDR1 LNHNV, CDR2 YYDKDF (reference sequence). The CDR3 length is 12 residues. DNA of the CDR3: TGTGCCACCAGCAGAGACCGGGATACGCAGTATTTT. Residues: CATSRDRDTQYF.